This TCR beta chain was sequenced for a study of T-cell reconstitution after alpha-beta-depleted transplantation in children. Unique molecular identifiers were built into the TCRbeta library. TCRdb analysed the PCR reads with MiXCR anew, one entry per CDR3 protein. The repertoire holds approximately 350,000 distinct CDR3 sequences, with about a tenth as singletons. Germline CDR1 KGHDR, CDR2 SFDVKD. CDR3 size: 15 residues. V gave up 9 bases and J gave up 0 bases; unmatched junction bases: 9. The sample holds a few counts of this clonotype. The rearrangement joins TRBV24-1 to TRBJ2-7, with 8 bases aligning to TRBD1. The receptor's source is a human donor who donated a stem cell graft to a child with acute lymphoblastic leukemia. Here the sequenced sample was PBMCs from the stem cell graft donor, taken from the stem cell graft. Here the CDR3 DNA reads TGTGCCACCCGCCGGACAGGGAAAATCTCCTACGAGCAGTACTTC. Protein sequence: CATRRTGKISYEQYF.